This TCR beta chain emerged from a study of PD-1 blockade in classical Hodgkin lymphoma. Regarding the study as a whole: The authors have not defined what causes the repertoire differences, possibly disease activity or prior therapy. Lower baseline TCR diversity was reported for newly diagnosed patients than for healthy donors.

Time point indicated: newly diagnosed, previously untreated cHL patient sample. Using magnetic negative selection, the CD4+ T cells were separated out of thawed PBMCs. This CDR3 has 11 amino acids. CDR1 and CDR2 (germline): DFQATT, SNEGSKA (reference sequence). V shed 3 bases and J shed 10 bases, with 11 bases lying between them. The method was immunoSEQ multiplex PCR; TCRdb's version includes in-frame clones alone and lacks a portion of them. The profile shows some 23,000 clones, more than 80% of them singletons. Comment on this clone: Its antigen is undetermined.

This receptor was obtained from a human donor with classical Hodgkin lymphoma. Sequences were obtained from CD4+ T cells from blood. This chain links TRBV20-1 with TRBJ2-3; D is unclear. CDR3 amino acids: CSARAQAPQYF. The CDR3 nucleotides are TGCAGTGCTAGGGCCCAAGCCCCGCAGTATTTT.